This TCR beta chain was captured by sequencing in a study of cytomegalovirus exposure and HLA in healthy donors. While unrecorded immune exposures were likely, the donors were nominally healthy when sampled. Study results and caveats: A previous analysis found most TCR beta V segments productive roughly 90% or roughly 30% of the time. A later analysis showed HLA-associated TCR beta chains outstripping equally common others in clonal expansion.

CDR1 and CDR2 (germline): SGHRS, YFSETQ. V was pared by 3 bases and J by 6 bases, with 7 bases of the junction left unmatched. CDR3 length: 14 residues. Primers for the PCR totalled 60 Vbeta and 13 Jbeta. The repertoire was sequenced with immunoSEQ multiplex PCR; TCRdb's copy has only in-frame clones and lacks some. The data hold some 100,000 clones, with over 60% observed a single time. With respect to this clone: Its antigen remains unidentified.

The chain joins TRBV5-1 to TRBJ1-2; 8 nucleotides match TRBD1. The material sequenced was PBMCs. The sequence derives from a female donor in good health and CMV-seronegative. CDR3 bases: TGCGCCAGCAGCTCCGGACAGGGATGGAATGGCTACACCTTC. It yields the protein CASSSGQGWNGYTF.